This T cell receptor (beta chain) stems from a study of molecular identifiers for immune sequencing clone quantification. Previously described methods and listed TCR primers were used for bulk TCR libraries. In TCRdb, the PCR reads were re-called with MiXCR into one record per CDR3 protein. Seen here are over 90,000 distinct CDR3 sequences, 30% to 45% observed once, and the top ten hold 9% to 10%. The length of the CDR3 is 14 residues. V was trimmed by 0 bases and J by 4 bases, leaving 8 bases between them. Germline assignment: CDR1 SEHNR and CDR2 FQNEAQ (reference sequence). Many counts were recorded for this clonotype.

The receptor was derived from a human donor in good health. Some libraries in this study had Jurkat cell RNA spiked in. The V call is TRBV7-9, the J call TRBJ2-3; possible D gene TRBD2, 6 bases. Sequenced material: naive CD8+ T cells from blood, with Jurkat cell RNA spiked in. Subset indicated: FACS-sorted CD8+CD4-CCR7+CD45RA+ naive T cells. The CDR3 loop reads CASSLAGGADTQYF. Here the CDR3 DNA reads TGTGCCAGCAGCTTAGCCGGAGGGGCAGATACGCAGTATTTT. The full variable domain, completed using reference TRBV7-9 and TRBJ2-3, is DTGVSQNPRHKITKRGQNVTFRCDPISEHNRLYWYRQTLGQGPEFLTYFQNEAQLEKSRLLSDRFSAERPKGSFSTLEIQRTEQGDSAMYLCASSLAGGADTQYFGPGTRLTVL.